This T cell receptor (beta chain) was retrieved from a study of cytomegalovirus exposure and HLA in healthy donors. Concerning this clone: The antigen is undetermined.

The CDR3 contains 15 residues. Germline loops: CDR1 SGHTS, CDR2 YDEGEE. Trimming cost V 0 bases and J 0 bases, with 9 bases left between them. Data came from immunoSEQ multiplex PCR; TCRdb stores just in-frame clones and leaves some out. The sample lists tens of thousands of clones; approximately 95% were seen once. Findings of the study overall: Reports credit the classifier with highly specific, highly sensitive diagnosis of cytomegalovirus status.

The genes are TRBV5-8 and TRBJ2-5, with D hard to call. The sequence derives from a woman between 18 and 29 years old in good health and CMV-seronegative. Input material: PBMCs. CDR3 coding DNA: TGTGCCAGCAGCTTGGGGGCTTCGTACCAAGAGACCCAGTACTTC. It translates to CASSLGASYQETQYF.